The 17 T cell receptor beta chains listed next were all sequenced from one sample in a study of shared T cell receptors in the human thymus. Sequenced by immunoSEQ multiplex PCR; TCRdb stores in-frame clones only, minus some. The table shows hundreds of thousands of clones, with 78% occurring only once. These data are also associated with another study on human thymus T cells.

The sequencing input was thymocytes. The receptors were gathered from a boy less than two years old with a congenital heart defect.

The chain links TRBV14 to TRBJ2-7; 12 nucleotides agree with TRBD2. CDR1 is SGHDN, CDR2 FVKESK, per germline. V gave up 1 base and J gave up 5 bases; unmatched junction bases: 12. The CDR3 extends over 18 amino acids. DNA for the CDR3: TGTGCCAGCAGCCAAGGCACCCGACTAGCGGGGGATACCCACGAGCAGTACTTC. This encodes CASSQGTRLAGDTHEQYF.

This chain connects TRBV6-5 to TRBJ2-1; no firm D call. Germline-derived CDR1 and CDR2 are MNHEY and SVGAGI. The CDR3 length is 14 residues. Trimming left V 0 bases short and J 4 bases short, with 7 bases between. The chain's CDR3 is CASSYSTGYNEQFF. The CDR3 DNA is TGTGCCAGCAGTTACTCAACTGGTTACAATGAGCAGTTCTTC.

The V call is TRBV7-2, the J call TRBJ2-3; no firm D call. Germline values: CDR1 SGHTA, CDR2 FQGNSA. V gave up 3 bases and J gave up 2 bases, with 6 bases separating them. CDR3 length: 13 residues. The CDR3 sequence: CASSLESTDTQYF. The CDR3 coding sequence is TGTGCCAGCAGCTTGGAGTCCACAGATACGCAGTATTTT.

This sequence joins TRBV2 and TRBJ2-3, with TRBD2 identical over 12 bases. The CDR3 has 15 amino acids. Per germline, CDR1 SNHLY and CDR2 FYNNEI. With 7 bases clipped from V and 3 bases from J, the junction kept 5 bases outside the gene matches. The CDR3 DNA is TGTGCCAGCACTAGCGGGAGGGCCTGGACAGATACGCAGTATTTT. This translates into CASTSGRAWTDTQYF.

V usage is TRBV4-3 and J usage is TRBJ2-1, with 11 bases lining up with TRBD2. V lost 3 bases to trimming and J lost 0 bases; unmatched junction nucleotides: 10. Per the germline V gene, CDR1 is LGHNA and CDR2 is YSLEER. The CDR3 extends over 19 amino acids. CDR3 sequence reads: CASSQPTITSGSSYNEQFF. The CDR3 DNA reads as TGCGCCAGCAGCCAGCCCACGATAACTAGCGGGAGCTCCTACAATGAGCAGTTCTTC.

V usage is TRBV18 and J usage is TRBJ1-1, with a tentative D call TRBD1 (6 bases). Germline V gives CDR1 KGHSH, CDR2 LQKENI. Trimming took 6 bases from V and 1 from J, leaving 18 bases between them. This CDR3 comprises 16 residues. The chain's CDR3 is CASSLAPGQQNTEAFF. CDR3 DNA sequence: TGTGCCAGCTCCCTCGCCCCGGGACAACAGAACACTGAAGCTTTCTTT.

The chain links TRBV6-5 to TRBJ2-5, with TRBD1 as a possible D gene (6 bases). V was cut by 9 bases and J by 5 bases, with 16 bases left in between. This CDR3 is 13 amino acids long. Germline V CDR1 and CDR2: MNHEY, SVGAGI. The CDR3 sequence is CARMIQGRETQYF. In nucleotides, the CDR3 is TGTGCCAGGATGATACAGGGAAGGGAGACCCAGTACTTC.

The CDR3 DNA is TGTGCCAGCAGTGACTCTACTAGCGGGAGGCCAGCACTTACTAACAATGAGCAGTTCTTC. Amino acids: CASSDSTSGRPALTNNEQFF. The chain uses TRBV6-4 and TRBJ2-1, with TRBD2 identical over 12 bases. Germline V lookup: CDR1 MRHNA, CDR2 SNTAGT. The CDR3 has 20 amino acids. The V gene end was trimmed by 0 bases and the J gene end by 5 bases; junction bases not matched to a gene: 14.

V is TRBV7-6 and J is TRBJ2-2, with D unresolved. V lost 0 bases, J lost 0 bases, and 8 bases lay in between. CDR1 SGHVS and CDR2 FNYEAQ come from the germline V gene. This CDR3 is built from 16 residues. The CDR3 DNA is TGTGCCAGCAGCTTAGCGCGGCTTCCGAACACCGGGGAGCTGTTTTTT. This sequence encodes CASSLARLPNTGELFF.

This chain joins TRBV15 and TRBJ2-5; possibly TRBD1 for D (5 bases). Deletions cut 0 bases from V and 2 bases from J, with 13 bases between. The CDR3 is 16 amino acids. Per germline, CDR1 LNHNV and CDR2 YYDKDF (reference sequence). The CDR3 coding sequence is TGTGCCACCAGCAGAGAGTGGGGCGCCCTTCAAGAGACCCAGTACTTC. Its protein product is CATSREWGALQETQYF.

This rearrangement joins TRBV28 to TRBJ2-7; D not resolved. Trimming pared 2 bases from V and 0 bases from J, leaving 8 bases between. The CDR3 consists of 14 residues. Looked up from germline, CDR1 is MDHEN and CDR2 is SYDVKM. CDR3 DNA: TGTGCCAGCAGTTTAGATAACAGCTCCTACGAGCAGTACTTC. Protein product: CASSLDNSSYEQYF.

This sequence joins TRBV19 and TRBJ1-1; possibly TRBD1 for D (6 bases). The germline gives CDR1 LNHDA, CDR2 SQIVND (reference sequence). V was shortened by 1 base and J by 0 bases, with 12 bases between the two germline ends. The length of the CDR3 is 16 residues. This CDR3 is CASSIGSRQVNTEAFF. The CDR3, as DNA: TGTGCCAGTAGTATAGGATCGAGACAGGTGAACACTGAAGCTTTCTTT.

The chain links TRBV29-1 to TRBJ1-1; no definite D call. V lost 6 bases and J 1 base, leaving 12 bases between the germline ends. From germline, CDR1 is SQVTM and CDR2 ANQGSEA. This CDR3 contains 13 residues. The CDR3 DNA is TGCAGCGTCCCCGCGAGTCCGAACACTGAAGCTTTCTTT. Protein sequence: CSVPASPNTEAFF.

This clone was recorded only once. The V and J genes are TRBV7-8 and TRBJ2-5, with TRBD2 matching 11 bases. Germline CDR1 is SGHVS and CDR2 is FQNEAQ. V shed 5 bases, J shed 2 bases, and the junction held 13 bases outside the gene matches. The CDR3 spans 18 residues. CDR3 nucleotides: TGTGCCAGCAGCCTAGAGGCTAGCGGGAGGACGAATCAAGAGACCCAGTACTTC. Its protein is CASSLEASGRTNQETQYF.

The rearrangement joins TRBV4-2 to TRBJ2-1; 7 bases fit TRBD1. Germline V lookup: CDR1 LGHNA, CDR2 YNFKEQ. The CDR3 has 16 amino acids. V dropped 2 bases and J dropped 5; count of bases not matched to a gene: 9. The CDR3 loop reads CASSQRTGDPHNEQFF. The CDR3, as DNA: TGTGCCAGCAGCCAACGAACAGGGGATCCCCACAATGAGCAGTTCTTC.

The chain recombines TRBV7-2 with TRBJ2-5; D is possibly TRBD1 (6 bases). This CDR3 is 14 amino acids long. The V gene's germline CDR1 is SGHTA and CDR2 FQGNSA. The V end was cut by 3 bases, the J end by 4 bases, with 12 bases between. DNA for the CDR3: TGTGCCAGCAGCTTCCCAGGGGCCAGAGAGACCCAGTACTTC. The encoded protein is CASSFPGARETQYF.

This clone was recorded only once. CDR3 amino acids: CASSRTGQGKNYGYTF. For the CDR3, the DNA is TGTGCCAGCAGCCGGACTGGACAGGGGAAAAACTATGGCTACACCTTC. This sequence joins TRBV5-6 and TRBJ1-2, with 9 nucleotides matching TRBD1. CDR1 is SGHDT and CDR2 is YYEEEE in the germline V gene. This CDR3 is built from 16 residues. Losses at the gene ends were 4 bases for V and 2 bases for J; bases not matched to a gene: 9.